Listed below are T cell receptor beta chains from one sample, sequenced in a study of human T cells and chemical hapten exposure. Each CDR3 protein is one row after TCRdb ran MiXCR on the RACE reads. The sample has about 60,000 distinct CDR3 sequences, roughly a tenth seen once. This sample comprised whole blood, obtained in connection with sensitization to the hapten diphenylcyclopropenone (DPC). Receptors were obtained from a woman in her thirties or forties with alopecia areata. Some clones in this sample may be carry-over from other donors' samples. The CDR3 runs from the conserved cysteine through the conserved F or W. D genes are given only for firm matches. Clone size is given for some rows only: seen once, a few or many times, or a class if the clone is expanded.

j_call d_call clone_size v_call cdr3_aa cdr3_nt
TRBJ2-5 NA NA TRBV9 CASSVGPQETQYF TGTGCCAGCAGCGTAGGTCCCCAAGAGACCCAGTACTTC
TRBJ2-3 TRBD2 few TRBV4-3 CASSQDWTSGGHTTDTQYF TGCGCCAGCAGCCAAGACTGGACTAGCGGGGGCCATACCACAGATACGCAGTATTTT
TRBJ2-3 NA many TRBV19 CASSPTPGSTSTDTQYF TGTGCCAGTAGTCCTACCCCGGGTTCAACTAGCACAGATACGCAGTATTTT
TRBJ1-1 NA few TRBV9 CASGINTEAFF TGTGCCAGCGGGATAAACACTGAAGCTTTCTTT
TRBJ2-3 NA NA TRBV28 CASSLPPFFGGTTPSTDTQYF TGTGCCAGCAGTTTACCCCCCTTTTTCGGGGGAACAACTCCTAGCACAGATACGCAGTATTTT
TRBJ2-1 TRBD2 few TRBV3-1 CASSRVRAGGYNEQFF TGTGCCAGCAGCCGGGTTAGGGCGGGGGGATACAATGAGCAGTTCTTC
TRBJ2-7 TRBD1 many TRBV2 CASKGQASSYEQYF TGTGCCAGCAAAGGACAGGCATCCTCCTACGAGCAGTACTTC
TRBJ2-7 TRBD1 few TRBV11-1 CASSLRQGNEPEQYF TGTGCCAGCAGCTTAAGACAGGGGAATGAACCCGAGCAGTACTTC
TRBJ2-2 NA NA TRBV6-1 CASSPDGGGPNTGELFF TGTGCCAGCAGTCCCGATGGAGGGGGTCCGAACACCGGGGAGCTGTTTTTT
TRBJ2-7 NA NA TRBV20-1 CSAPGVSDYEQYF TGCAGTGCACCGGGGGTCTCGGACTACGAGCAGTACTTC
TRBJ1-5 NA NA TRBV6-5 CASSYDRHNQPQHF TGTGCCAGCAGTTACGACAGGCACAATCAGCCCCAGCATTTT
TRBJ2-2 NA few TRBV30 CAWSQGLMGIRTGELFF TGTGCCTGGAGCCAAGGGTTGATGGGGATTAGAACCGGGGAGCTGTTTTTT
TRBJ2-6 NA many TRBV28 CASTTASGANVLTF TGTGCCAGCACTACAGCTTCTGGGGCCAACGTCCTGACTTTC
TRBJ1-4 NA medium-sized TRBV7-2 CASSPQALGEKLFF TGTGCCAGCAGCCCCCAGGCACTAGGAGAAAAACTGTTTTTT
TRBJ1-2 TRBD1 many TRBV7-9 CASSRGQVTYGYTF TGTGCCAGCAGCCGGGGACAGGTCACCTATGGCTACACCTTC
TRBJ1-1 NA medium-sized TRBV20-1 CSAGGGRETEAFF TGCAGTGCTGGGGGGGGGCGCGAGACTGAAGCTTTCTTT
TRBJ2-3 NA many TRBV28 CASSPTPRYSMDPDTQYF TGTGCCAGCAGCCCCACCCCCCGGTACTCTATGGACCCAGATACGCAGTATTTT
TRBJ2-1 TRBD1 many TRBV7-9 CASSPRPSQGTNEQFF TGTGCCAGCAGCCCCCGACCCTCACAGGGGACGAATGAGCAGTTCTTC
TRBJ1-2 NA many TRBV7-9 CVTSRGDYGYTF TGTGTGACGTCGCGGGGTGACTATGGCTACACCTTC
TRBJ1-1 NA many TRBV5-1 CASSLDGPYTEAFF TGCGCCAGCAGCTTGGATGGGCCCTACACTGAAGCTTTCTTT
TRBJ2-6 TRBD2 many TRBV12-3/TRBV12-4 CASSLPGGAQTSGANVLTF TGTGCCAGCAGTCTCCCCGGGGGGGCACAAACATCTGGGGCCAACGTCCTGACTTTC
TRBJ1-1 NA many TRBV9 CASSVGASTEAFF TGTGCCAGCAGCGTAGGGGCGAGCACTGAAGCTTTCTTT
TRBJ1-4 NA NA TRBV21-1 CASSTYLQGAHEKLFF TGTGCCAGCAGCACCTATTTACAGGGGGCGCATGAAAAACTGTTTTTT
TRBJ1-1 NA few TRBV7-2 CASSFTAGLGVNTEAFF TGTGCCAGCAGCTTCACCGCAGGGCTAGGAGTTAACACTGAAGCTTTCTTT
TRBJ1-2 TRBD1 many TRBV6-5 CASSRDRDYGYTF TGTGCCAGCAGTAGGGACAGGGACTATGGCTACACCTTC
TRBJ2-3 TRBD2 few TRBV5-1 CASSLELAGDTDTQYF TGCGCCAGCAGCTTGGAACTAGCGGGGGACACAGATACGCAGTATTTT
TRBJ1-6 NA many TRBV5-4 CASSLWTVQNSPLHF TGTGCCAGCAGCTTGTGGACGGTCCAAAATTCACCCCTCCACTTT
TRBJ2-5 NA NA TRBV28 CASSLRGEQETQYF TGTGCCAGCAGTTTGAGGGGTGAACAAGAGACCCAGTACTTC
TRBJ2-3 NA NA TRBV28 CASLTGTDTQYF TGTGCCAGCTTGACTGGCACAGATACGCAGTATTTT
TRBJ1-1 NA many TRBV5-1 CASSLGAEAFF TGCGCCAGCAGCCTAGGAGCTGAAGCTTTCTTT
TRBJ2-6 NA NA TRBV27 CASSQDSPISGANVLTF TGTGCCAGCAGCCAGGACAGTCCTATCTCTGGGGCCAACGTCCTGACTTTC
TRBJ2-7 NA once TRBV7-2 CASSPLQGPAEQYF TGTGCCAGCAGCCCGCTACAGGGACCAGCCGAGCAGTACTTC
TRBJ1-4 NA NA TRBV2 CAGRDFEKLFF TGTGCCGGCCGGGATTTTGAAAAACTGTTTTTT
TRBJ2-4 TRBD1 many TRBV12-3/TRBV12-4 CASRPNTGEGAKNIQYF TGTGCCAGCAGACCTAATACAGGGGAAGGGGCCAAAAACATTCAGTACTTC
TRBJ2-4 NA many TRBV29-1 CSVAQEAKNIQYF TGCAGCGTCGCACAGGAGGCCAAAAACATTCAGTACTTC
TRBJ2-7 NA many TRBV2 CASTERGSFSYEQYF TGTGCCAGCACGGAAAGAGGGAGCTTCTCCTACGAGCAGTACTTC
TRBJ2-3 NA few TRBV28 CASSLPGNRVLDTQYF TGTGCCAGCAGCTTGCCCGGGAACAGGGTGTTGGATACGCAGTATTTT
TRBJ1-2 NA NA TRBV4-3 CASSQDDPYGYTF TGCGCCAGCAGCCAAGATGACCCATATGGCTACACCTTC
TRBJ2-2 NA many TRBV5-1 CASTDFASGTGELFF TGCGCCAGCACCGACTTCGCGTCAGGAACCGGGGAGCTGTTTTTT
TRBJ1-1 NA few TRBV5-6 CASSLDPGPMNTEAFF TGTGCCAGCAGCTTGGATCCGGGACCGATGAACACTGAAGCTTTCTTT
TRBJ2-2 NA many TRBV2 CASSAAGLNTGELFF TGTGCCAGCAGTGCGGCGGGGTTAAACACCGGGGAGCTGTTTTTT
TRBJ2-3 NA NA TRBV5-4 CASSLEIGSRGADTQYF TGTGCCAGCAGCTTGGAGATCGGGTCACGGGGCGCAGATACGCAGTATTTT
TRBJ2-7 NA NA TRBV6-2/TRBV6-3 CASSYHRSNEQYF TGTGCCAGCAGTTACCACAGGTCGAACGAGCAGTACTTC
TRBJ2-7 NA many TRBV28 CASSPGLPSYEQYF TGTGCCAGCAGTCCGGGACTTCCGTCCTACGAGCAGTACTTC
TRBJ1-1 NA NA TRBV4-2 CASSQVGEGHTEAFF TGTGCCAGCAGCCAAGTCGGCGAAGGGCACACTGAAGCTTTCTTT
TRBJ2-5 TRBD2 many TRBV6-2/TRBV6-3 CASSGPSGGAVETQYF TGTGCCAGCAGTGGGCCTAGCGGGGGGGCCGTAGAGACCCAGTACTTC
TRBJ1-4 NA many TRBV29-1 CSVRAENEKLFF TGCAGCGTTCGGGCCGAGAATGAAAAACTGTTTTTT
TRBJ2-1 TRBD2 few TRBV27 CASRLPAGGYNEQFF TGTGCCAGTCGCCTCCCCGCGGGGGGGTACAATGAGCAGTTCTTC
TRBJ2-5 NA many TRBV20-1 CSASSLGTQYF TGCAGTGCTAGTTCCCTGGGGACCCAGTACTTC
TRBJ2-7 NA once TRBV5-1 CASSLWGAGYEQYF TGCGCCAGCAGCTTATGGGGGGCCGGCTACGAGCAGTACTTC
TRBJ1-2 NA many TRBV27 CASSERGDGYTF TGTGCCAGCAGTGAGAGGGGGGATGGCTACACCTTC
TRBJ2-1 NA few TRBV29-1 CSVEDRQEGYEQFF TGCAGCGTTGAAGATCGGCAGGAGGGTTATGAGCAGTTCTTC
TRBJ2-7 NA NA TRBV7-8 CASSPRHSYEQYF TGTGCCAGCAGCCCTCGACACTCCTACGAGCAGTACTTC
TRBJ1-1 NA NA TRBV6-1 CASSPFSWNTEAFF TGTGCCAGCAGTCCCTTCTCGTGGAACACTGAAGCTTTCTTT
TRBJ1-1 NA NA TRBV7-6 CASVMGQFNTEAFF TGTGCCAGTGTGATGGGACAATTTAACACTGAAGCTTTCTTT
TRBJ2-4 TRBD1 many TRBV4-1 CASSPDRGFNIQYF TGCGCCAGCAGCCCGGACAGGGGGTTTAACATTCAGTACTTC
TRBJ1-1 NA many TRBV4-2 CASSPHQSEAFF TGTGCCAGCAGCCCCCACCAATCTGAAGCTTTCTTT
TRBJ1-4 TRBD1 many TRBV7-2 CASSIDRGGEKLFF TGTGCCAGCAGCATTGACAGGGGGGGAGAAAAACTGTTTTTT